This T cell receptor (beta chain) originates from a study of T-cell reconstitution after alpha-beta-depleted transplantation in children. This clonotype was seen a few times. Germline CDR1 MNHEY, CDR2 SVGAGI. Trimming took off 2 bases at V and 2 bases at J, with 13 bases between the two ends. The CDR3 extends over 15 amino acids. Molecular barcoding with unique molecular identifiers was used for the TCRbeta library. TCRdb independently ran MiXCR on the PCR reads; one entry per CDR3 protein. The data show around 530,000 distinct CDR3 sequences, with over 25% seen just once and 2% to 3% held by the top ten.

The TCR sequence derives from a human donor who donated a stem cell graft to a child with aplastic anemia. Sequencing used PBMCs from the stem cell graft donor, obtained from the stem cell graft. The V call is TRBV6-5, the J call TRBJ2-7; no definite D call. CDR3 sequence reads: CASSYVPAGPYEQYF. The CDR3 DNA follows: TGTGCCAGCAGTTACGTACCGGCAGGCCCCTACGAGCAGTACTTC.